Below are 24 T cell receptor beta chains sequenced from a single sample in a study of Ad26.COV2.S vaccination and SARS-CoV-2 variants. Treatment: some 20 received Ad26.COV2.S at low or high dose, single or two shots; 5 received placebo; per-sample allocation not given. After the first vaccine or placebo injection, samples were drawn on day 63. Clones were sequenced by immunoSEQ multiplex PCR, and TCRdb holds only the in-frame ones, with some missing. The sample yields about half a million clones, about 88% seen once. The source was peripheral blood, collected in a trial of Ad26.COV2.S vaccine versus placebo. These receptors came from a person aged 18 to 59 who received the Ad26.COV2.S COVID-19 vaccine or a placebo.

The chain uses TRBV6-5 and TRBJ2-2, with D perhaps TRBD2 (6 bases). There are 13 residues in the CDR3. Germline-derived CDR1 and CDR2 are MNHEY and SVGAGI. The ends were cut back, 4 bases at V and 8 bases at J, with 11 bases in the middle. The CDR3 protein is CASSLTSWGELFF. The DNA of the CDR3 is TGTGCCAGCAGTTTAACTAGCTGGGGGGAGCTGTTTTTT.

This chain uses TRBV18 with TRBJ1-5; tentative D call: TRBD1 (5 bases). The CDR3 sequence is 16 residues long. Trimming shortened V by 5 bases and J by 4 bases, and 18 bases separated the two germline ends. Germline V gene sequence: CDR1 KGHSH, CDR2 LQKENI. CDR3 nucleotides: TGTGCCAGCTCAAGCGGTACCGGGACCATTAATCAGCCCCAGCATTTT. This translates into CASSSGTGTINQPQHF.

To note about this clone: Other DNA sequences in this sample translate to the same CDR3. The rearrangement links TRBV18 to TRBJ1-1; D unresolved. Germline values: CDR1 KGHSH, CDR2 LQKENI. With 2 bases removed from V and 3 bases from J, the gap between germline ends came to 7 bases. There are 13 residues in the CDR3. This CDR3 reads CASSPIRDTEAFF. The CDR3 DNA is TGTGCCAGCTCACCAATCCGCGACACTGAAGCTTTCTTT.

CDR3 amino acids: CASSSYSLDLTNQETQYF. CDR3 in DNA: TGTGCCAGCAGTTCGTACAGCCTTGACCTCACGAACCAAGAGACCCAGTACTTC. J is TRBJ2-5 and V is TRBV3-1 (or the pseudogene TRBV3-2); D not certain. V was shortened by 6 bases and J by 0 bases, with 23 bases between the two germline ends. This CDR3 is 18 amino acids long. Germline V lookup: CDR1 LGHDT, CDR2 YNNKEL (reference sequence).

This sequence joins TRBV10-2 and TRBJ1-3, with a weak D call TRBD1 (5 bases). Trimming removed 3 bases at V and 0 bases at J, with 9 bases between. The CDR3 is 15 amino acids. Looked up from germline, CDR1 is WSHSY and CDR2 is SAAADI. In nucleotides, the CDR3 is TGCGCCAGCAGTGATTGGGGGGACTCTGGAAACACCATATATTTT. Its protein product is CASSDWGDSGNTIYF.

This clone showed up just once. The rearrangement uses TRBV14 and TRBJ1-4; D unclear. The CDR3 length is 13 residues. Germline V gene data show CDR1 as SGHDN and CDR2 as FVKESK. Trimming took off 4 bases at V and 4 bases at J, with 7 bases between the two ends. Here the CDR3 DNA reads TGTGCCAGCAGCCGGCTGGGTAATGAAAAACTGTTTTTT. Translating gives CASSRLGNEKLFF.

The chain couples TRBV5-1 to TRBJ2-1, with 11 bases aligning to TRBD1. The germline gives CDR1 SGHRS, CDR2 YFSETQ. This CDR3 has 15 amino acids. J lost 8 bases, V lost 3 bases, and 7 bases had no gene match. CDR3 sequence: CASSSPGQGEDEQFF. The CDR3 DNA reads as TGCGCCAGCAGCTCTCCGGGACAGGGGGAGGATGAGCAGTTCTTC.

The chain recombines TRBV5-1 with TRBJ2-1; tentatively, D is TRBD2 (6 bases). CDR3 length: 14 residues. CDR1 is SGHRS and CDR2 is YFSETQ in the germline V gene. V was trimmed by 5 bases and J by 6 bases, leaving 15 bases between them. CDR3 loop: CASRGTYGGNEQFF. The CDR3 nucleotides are TGCGCCAGCAGGGGGACCTACGGGGGCAATGAGCAGTTCTTC. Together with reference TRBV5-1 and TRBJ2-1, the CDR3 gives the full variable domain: KAGVTQTPRYLIKTRGQQVTLSCSPISGHRSVSWYQQTPGQGLQFLFEYFSETQRNKGNFPGRFSGRQFSNSRSEMNVSTLELGDSALYLCASRGTYGGNEQFFGPGTRLTVL.

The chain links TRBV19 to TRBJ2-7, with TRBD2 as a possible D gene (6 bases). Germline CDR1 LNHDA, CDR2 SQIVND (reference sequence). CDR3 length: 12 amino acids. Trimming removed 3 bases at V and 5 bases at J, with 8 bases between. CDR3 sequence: CASSMEGNEQYF. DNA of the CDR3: TGTGCCAGTAGTATGGAGGGGAACGAGCAGTACTTC.

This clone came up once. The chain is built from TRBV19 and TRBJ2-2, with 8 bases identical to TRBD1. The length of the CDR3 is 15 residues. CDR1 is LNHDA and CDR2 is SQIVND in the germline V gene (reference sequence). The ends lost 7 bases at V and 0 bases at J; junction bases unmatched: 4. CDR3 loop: CASKQQGANTGELFF. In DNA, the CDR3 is TGTGCCAGTAAACAACAGGGGGCGAACACCGGGGAGCTGTTTTTT.

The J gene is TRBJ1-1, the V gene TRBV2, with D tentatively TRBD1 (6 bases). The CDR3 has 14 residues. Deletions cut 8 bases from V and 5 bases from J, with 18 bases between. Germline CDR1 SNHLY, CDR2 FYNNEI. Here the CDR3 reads CASRNGRGRTEAFF. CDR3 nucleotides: TGTGCCAGCCGCAACGGCAGGGGACGAACTGAAGCTTTCTTT. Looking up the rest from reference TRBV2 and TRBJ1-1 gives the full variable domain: EPEVTQTPSHQVTQMGQEVILRCVPISNHLYFYWYRQILGQKVEFLVSFYNNEISEKSEIFDDQFSVERPDGSNFTLKIRSTKLEDSAMYFCASRNGRGRTEAFFGQGTRLTVV.

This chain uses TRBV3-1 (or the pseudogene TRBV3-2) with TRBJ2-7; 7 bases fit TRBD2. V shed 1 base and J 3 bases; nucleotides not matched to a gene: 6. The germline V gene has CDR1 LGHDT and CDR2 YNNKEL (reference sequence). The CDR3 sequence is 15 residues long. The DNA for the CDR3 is TGTGCCAGCAGCCAAGGTAGGCTAGCGGACTACGAGCAGTACTTC. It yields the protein CASSQGRLADYEQYF.

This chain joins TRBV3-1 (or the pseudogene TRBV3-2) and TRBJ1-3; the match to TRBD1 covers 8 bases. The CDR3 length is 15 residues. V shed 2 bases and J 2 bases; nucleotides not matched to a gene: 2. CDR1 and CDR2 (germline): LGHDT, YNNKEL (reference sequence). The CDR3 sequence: CASSQQGAAGNTIYF. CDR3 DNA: TGTGCCAGCAGCCAACAGGGGGCCGCTGGAAACACCATATATTTT.

In DNA, the CDR3 is TGTGCCAGCAGCCCTACCGACTGGACAGGGCTCGAGACCCAGTACTTC. Translated, it gives CASSPTDWTGLETQYF. The chain recombines TRBV7-9 with TRBJ2-5; TRBD1 agrees at 8 bases. The germline V gene encodes CDR1 SEHNR and CDR2 FQNEAQ (reference sequence). CDR3 size: 16 residues. Trimming cost V 5 bases and J 5 bases; bases outside gene matches: 13.

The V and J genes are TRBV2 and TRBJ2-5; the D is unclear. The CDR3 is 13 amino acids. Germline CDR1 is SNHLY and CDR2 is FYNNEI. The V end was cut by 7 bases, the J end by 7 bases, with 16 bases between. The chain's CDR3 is CASTSYTSGTQYF. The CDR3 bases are TGTGCCAGCACCTCTTATACTTCCGGGACCCAGTACTTC.

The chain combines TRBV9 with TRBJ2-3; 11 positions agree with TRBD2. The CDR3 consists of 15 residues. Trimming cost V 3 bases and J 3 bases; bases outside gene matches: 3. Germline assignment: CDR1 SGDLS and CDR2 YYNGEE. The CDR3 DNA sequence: TGTGCCAGCAGCGAAGGGACTAGCGGAACAGATACGCAGTATTTT. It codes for CASSEGTSGTDTQYF.

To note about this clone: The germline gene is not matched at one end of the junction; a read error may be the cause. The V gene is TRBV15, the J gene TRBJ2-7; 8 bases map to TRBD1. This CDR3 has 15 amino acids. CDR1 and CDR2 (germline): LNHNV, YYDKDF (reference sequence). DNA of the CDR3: TGTGCCACCAGCGGAGACAGGGGCCCCCCCTACGAGCAGTACTTC. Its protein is CATSGDRGPPYEQYF.

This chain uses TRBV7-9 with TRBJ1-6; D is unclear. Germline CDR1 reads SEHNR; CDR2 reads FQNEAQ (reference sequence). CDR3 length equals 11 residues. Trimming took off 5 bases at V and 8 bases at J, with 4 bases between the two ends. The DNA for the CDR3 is TGTGCCAGCAGCCTCGATTCACCCCTCCACTTT. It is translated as CASSLDSPLHF.

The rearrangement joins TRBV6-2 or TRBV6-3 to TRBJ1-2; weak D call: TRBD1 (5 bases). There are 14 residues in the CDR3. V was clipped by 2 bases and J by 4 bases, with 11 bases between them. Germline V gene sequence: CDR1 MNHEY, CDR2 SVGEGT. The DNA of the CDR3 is TGTGCCAGCAGTTACGAGTGGCAGGGCTATGGCTACACCTTC. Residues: CASSYEWQGYGYTF.

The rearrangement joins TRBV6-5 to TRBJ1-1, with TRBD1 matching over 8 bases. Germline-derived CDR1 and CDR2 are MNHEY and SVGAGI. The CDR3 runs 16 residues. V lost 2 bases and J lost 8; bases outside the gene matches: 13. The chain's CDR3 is CASSYGSPIQGEEAFF. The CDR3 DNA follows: TGTGCCAGCAGTTACGGATCCCCTATACAGGGGGAGGAAGCTTTCTTT.

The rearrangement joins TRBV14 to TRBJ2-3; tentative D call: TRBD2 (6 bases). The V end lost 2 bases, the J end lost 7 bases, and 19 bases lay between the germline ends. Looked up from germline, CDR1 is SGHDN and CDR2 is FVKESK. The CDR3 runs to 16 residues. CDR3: CASSQYTGGRGNTQYF. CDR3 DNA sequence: TGTGCCAGCAGCCAATACACAGGAGGGCGTGGGAATACGCAGTATTTT.

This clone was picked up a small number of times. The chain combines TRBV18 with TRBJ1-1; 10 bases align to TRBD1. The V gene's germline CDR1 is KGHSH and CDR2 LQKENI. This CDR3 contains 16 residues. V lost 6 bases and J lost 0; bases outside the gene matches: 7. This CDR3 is CASSYDGTGVNTEAFF. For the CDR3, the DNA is TGTGCCAGCTCTTACGACGGGACAGGGGTGAACACTGAAGCTTTCTTT.

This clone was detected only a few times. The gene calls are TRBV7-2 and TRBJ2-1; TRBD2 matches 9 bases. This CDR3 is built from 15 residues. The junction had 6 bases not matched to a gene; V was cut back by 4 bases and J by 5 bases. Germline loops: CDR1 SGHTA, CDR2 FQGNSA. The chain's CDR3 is CASSSYSGSNNEQFF. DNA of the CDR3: TGTGCCAGCAGCTCCTATAGCGGGAGTAACAATGAGCAGTTCTTC.

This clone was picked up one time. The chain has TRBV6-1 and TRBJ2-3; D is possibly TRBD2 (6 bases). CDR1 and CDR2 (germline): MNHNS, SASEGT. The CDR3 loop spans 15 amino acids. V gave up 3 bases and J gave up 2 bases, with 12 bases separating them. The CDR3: CASSEWRGATDTQYF. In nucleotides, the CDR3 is TGTGCCAGCAGTGAGTGGAGGGGCGCCACAGATACGCAGTATTTT.